This TCR beta chain was recorded in a study of cytomegalovirus exposure and HLA in healthy donors. Overall study context: As released early, the data held about 85 million unique TCRs from HLA-typed donors. Points from the study as a whole: With DRB1 most and HLA-C fewest, TCR association rates differed between HLA loci in a later analysis. Reports described diagnosis of cytomegalovirus status by the classifier as highly specific and sensitive. Researchers reported in a later analysis that a missense DCLRE1C variant was tied to TCR beta V- and J-gene trimming.

Germline V CDR1 and CDR2: SEHNR, FQNEAQ (reference sequence). V was pared by 2 bases and J by 1 base, with 8 bases between. The length of the CDR3 is 14 residues. On this clone: Its antigen remains unknown.

Vbeta (60) and Jbeta (13) primers were used in the PCR. The repertoire was sequenced with immunoSEQ multiplex PCR; TCRdb's copy has only in-frame clones and lacks some. The table shows 150,000 to 200,000 clones, with roughly 80% occurring only once. The V call is TRBV7-9, the J call TRBJ1-1, with no clear D. The sample comprised PBMCs. This sequence originates from a woman aged 45-59 years in good health and CMV-seronegative. In nucleotides, the CDR3 is TGTGCCAGCAGCTTATCCGTGGCGAACACTGAAGCTTTCTTT. Encoded protein: CASSLSVANTEAFF.